Each of the 13 T cell receptor beta chains below was sequenced from the same sample in a study of vaccination effects on CD4 cells after COVID-19. Sequencing used immunoSEQ multiplex PCR; TCRdb keeps in-frame clones, though not all of them. There are roughly 50,000 clones in the sample; approximately 65% occur only once, and approximately 5% lies in the top ten. These receptors are not linked to any known antigen. Following culture for approximately ten days, CD4+ T cells were isolated. The specimen comprised CD4+ T cells from PBMCs cultured without peptide, sampled before COVID-19 vaccination. Source of these receptors: a human donor who received a COVID-19 vaccine.

The rearrangement uses TRBV28 and TRBJ1-5; D perhaps matches TRBD1 (5 bases). CDR3 length: 15 residues. CDR1 and CDR2 from the germline V gene are MDHEN and SYDVKM. V was cut by 6 bases and J by 10 bases, with 22 bases left in between. CDR3 in DNA: TGTGCCAGCAGCCTAAGACAGTCACGTCGGAATCCCCAGCATTTT. This codes for CASSLRQSRRNPQHF.

The J gene is TRBJ1-2, the V gene TRBV30; 7 nucleotides align to TRBD1. J gave up 7 bases and V 1 base, and 6 bases lay outside the gene matches. Germline CDR1 GTSNPN, CDR2 SVGIG (reference sequence). This CDR3 is 13 amino acids long. CDR3 DNA sequence: TGTGCCTGGAGTGAGGGGGCAAGACCTGGCTACACCTTC. It codes for CAWSEGARPGYTF.

The chain employs TRBV3-1 (or the pseudogene TRBV3-2) and TRBJ1-3; a possible D gene is TRBD1 (6 bases). CDR1 LGHDT and CDR2 YNNKEL come from the germline V gene (reference sequence). CDR3 length equals 17 residues. Trimming removed 1 base from V and 1 base from J, with 14 bases in between. CDR3 amino acids: CASSQAETGASGNTIYF. The CDR3 coding sequence is TGTGCCAGCAGCCAAGCTGAGACGGGGGCTTCTGGAAACACCATATATTTT.

This sequence joins TRBV30 and TRBJ2-1; D possibly corresponds to TRBD2 (6 bases). Per the germline V gene, CDR1 is GTSNPN and CDR2 is SVGIG (reference sequence). CDR3 length: 15 residues. Trimming pared 3 bases from V and 2 bases from J, leaving 14 bases between. The CDR3 sequence is CAWRLRSGAYNEQFF. CDR3 DNA: TGTGCCTGGAGGCTTCGGTCGGGAGCCTACAATGAGCAGTTCTTC.

This chain connects TRBV27 to TRBJ2-2; perhaps TRBD2 as D (5 bases). Between the trimmed V and J ends, which lost 2 bases and 5 bases, there was a span of 6 bases. CDR1 is MNHEY, CDR2 SMNVEV, per germline (reference sequence). The CDR3 contains 13 residues. CDR3 residues: CASSLRGTGELFF. For the CDR3, the DNA is TGTGCCAGCAGTTTACGAGGGACCGGGGAGCTGTTTTTT.

The rearrangement links TRBV5-1 to TRBJ1-2; 9 nucleotides agree with TRBD1. The V gene end was trimmed by 3 bases and the J gene end by 8 bases; junction bases not matched to a gene: 5. The CDR3 covers 13 residues. The germline CDR1 and CDR2 sequences are SGHRS and YFSETQ. CDR3 amino acids: CASSWDRAGGYTF. The CDR3 DNA follows: TGCGCCAGCAGCTGGGACAGGGCAGGCGGCTACACCTTC.

This chain's CDR3 is CASSEGGNQPQHF. The CDR3 DNA reads as TGTGCCAGCAGCGAGGGGGGGAATCAGCCCCAGCATTTT. The chain is built from TRBV7-2 and TRBJ1-5; weak D call: TRBD1 (6 bases). The V gene lost 5 bases and the J gene lost 4 bases, with 9 bases spanning the gap. Germline V gene data show CDR1 as SGHTA and CDR2 as FQGNSA. The CDR3 contains 13 residues.

This rearrangement joins TRBV18 to TRBJ2-5; 11 bases are shared with TRBD1. Trimming cost V 5 bases and J 4 bases; bases outside gene matches: 12. Germline V CDR1 and CDR2: KGHSH, LQKENI. This CDR3 spans 17 amino acids. The CDR3 DNA is TGTGCCAGCTCAATCCTTCGGACAGGGGGCTTAGGAGAGACCCAGTACTTC. This translates into CASSILRTGGLGETQYF.

This chain connects TRBV11-2 to TRBJ2-3; D uncertain. Looked up from germline, CDR1 is SGHAT and CDR2 is FQNNGV. This CDR3 is 13 amino acids long. Deletions cut 4 bases from V and 6 bases from J, with 11 bases between. The chain's CDR3 is CASSSGVRDTQYF. CDR3 sequence (DNA): TGTGCCAGCAGCTCCGGTGTCCGGGATACGCAGTATTTT.

Concerning this clone itself: The same CDR3 arises from other DNA sequences in this sample as well. J is TRBJ2-1 and V is TRBV9, with D perhaps being TRBD1 or TRBD2 (5 bases each). V lost 4 bases to trimming and J lost 2 bases, with 13 bases between them. The CDR3 has 15 residues. Germline assignment: CDR1 SGDLS and CDR2 YYNGEE. Here the CDR3 DNA reads TGTGCCAGCAGCCCCCGGGACGCCACCTACAATGAGCAGTTCTTC. This gives the protein CASSPRDATYNEQFF.

The CDR3 DNA reads TGTGCCAGCAGTGAACCTGGCAATCAGCCCCAGCATTTT. Translation gives CASSEPGNQPQHF. The chain uses TRBV6-1 and TRBJ1-5; D unresolved. Looked up from germline, CDR1 is MNHNS and CDR2 is SASEGT. This CDR3 region has 13 residues. V was pared by 2 bases and J by 2 bases, with 4 bases between.

The sample holds one count of this clone. The rearrangement links TRBV4-2 to TRBJ2-2, with D possibly being TRBD1 or TRBD2 (5 bases each). Per the germline V gene, CDR1 is LGHNA and CDR2 is YNFKEQ. Trimming cost V 0 bases and J 7 bases, with 15 bases left between them. The CDR3 has 16 amino acids. CDR3 bases: TGTGCCAGCAGCCAAGACCCCACAGGAGGAGGCGGGGAGCTGTTTTTT. Amino acid sequence: CASSQDPTGGGGELFF.

V usage is TRBV4-2 and J usage is TRBJ1-2; 8 bases agree with TRBD1. Per germline, CDR1 LGHNA and CDR2 YNFKEQ. V gave up 3 bases and J gave up 6 bases; unmatched junction bases: 3. This CDR3 comprises 13 residues. DNA for the CDR3: TGTGCCAGCAGCCAGGCGGACAGGGATGGCTACACCTTC. Protein: CASSQADRDGYTF.